This T cell receptor beta chain was observed in a study of CD8 T cells in ankylosing spondylitis. The study, taken as a whole, reports: According to the report, clones linked to the disease were significantly enriched in matched synovial fluid samples taken from ankylosing spondylitis patients. A TCR beta motif made of 7 to 9 highly homologous variants seemed typical of ankylosing spondylitis blood.

This clonotype was detected only a few times. Its cognate antigen is unknown. MiXCR, applied by TCRdb to the 5' RACE reads, yields one record per CDR3 protein. The table lists 450,000 or so distinct CDR3 sequences, roughly 27% of them singletons. CDR1 is KGHSH and CDR2 is LQKENI in the germline V gene. The germline V and J ends were trimmed by 3 bases and 5 bases, with 14 bases remaining between them. The CDR3 totals 14 residues. The sequence was collected from a male donor with ankylosing spondylitis. Sequencing was carried out using blood, either unsorted or a sorted T cell fraction (not recorded which). This chain links TRBV18 with TRBJ2-7; D unclear. The CDR3 DNA reads TGTGCCAGCTCACCTGGGGTCTCTCGCGACGAGCAGTACTTC. Residues: CASSPGVSRDEQYF. The whole variable domain, filled in from reference TRBV18 and TRBJ2-7, reads NAGVMQNPRHLVRRRGQEARLRCSPMKGHSHVYWYRQLPEEGLKFMVYLQKENIIDESGMPKERFSAEFPKEGPSILRIQQVVRGDSAAYFCASSPGVSRDEQYFGPGTRLTVT.